One sample yielded the 10 T cell receptor beta chains listed below, sequenced in a study of cytomegalovirus exposure and HLA in healthy donors. The PCR used 60 Vbeta and 13 Jbeta primers. Only in-frame clones appear in the TCRdb table, and some are missing; sequencing was by immunoSEQ multiplex PCR. This table holds about 130,000 clones, 10% found once. Input material: PBMCs. All receptors derive from a woman aged 18-35 years in good health and CMV-seropositive.

This clone was found a few times. V gene TRBV4-1 combines with J gene TRBJ2-7; TRBD1 aligns across 7 bases. The germline V gene encodes CDR1 MGHRA and CDR2 YSYEKL. The trim removed 1 base at V and 5 bases at J, leaving 8 bases unmatched. The CDR3 consists of 15 residues. CDR3 DNA sequence: TGCGCCAGCAGCCAAGTGGACAGGATGGTCAACGAGCAGTACTTC. Residues: CASSQVDRMVNEQYF.

This chain connects TRBV7-3 to TRBJ1-1, with D unresolved. Germline CDR1 and CDR2: SGHTA and FQGTGA. Trimming removed 2 bases from V and 1 base from J, with 5 bases in between. This CDR3 comprises 13 residues. DNA of the CDR3: TGTGCCAGCAGCTTATTAGAGAACACTGAAGCTTTCTTT. It codes for CASSLLENTEAFF. Supplemented by reference TRBV7-3 and TRBJ1-1, the full variable domain reads GAGVSQTPSNKVTEKGKYVELRCDPISGHTALYWYRQSLGQGPEFLIYFQGTGAADDSGLPNDRFFAVRPEGSVSTLKIQRTERGDSAVYLCASSLLENTEAFFGQGTRLTVV.

Only a few counts were recorded for this clone. The chain is built from TRBV29-1 and TRBJ1-1, with TRBD1 matching over 8 bases. Germline V gene lookup returns CDR1 SQVTM and CDR2 ANQGSEA. The J segment lost 0 bases and the V segment lost 6 bases, leaving 6 bases of the junction unmatched. The CDR3 runs 14 residues. CDR3 nucleotides: TGCAGCGTCAATCTGGACAGGGTGAACACTGAAGCTTTCTTT. Translation gives CSVNLDRVNTEAFF.

The J gene is TRBJ2-1, the V gene TRBV7-6; D is perhaps TRBD2 (6 bases). Trimming removed 5 bases from V and 7 bases from J, with 12 bases in between. Germline V gene sequence: CDR1 SGHVS, CDR2 FNYEAQ. The CDR3 has 13 amino acids. CDR3 bases: TGTGCCAGCAGCCCAGGAGGGAGGAATGAGCAGTTCTTC. As protein: CASSPGGRNEQFF.

This sequence joins TRBV9 and TRBJ2-7; 9 positions match TRBD1. The CDR3 contains 14 residues. Germline lookup yields CDR1 SGDLS and CDR2 YYNGEE. The trim removed 3 bases at V and 3 bases at J, leaving 4 bases unmatched. CDR3 loop: CASSGGQGNYEQYF. The CDR3 bases are TGTGCCAGCAGCGGCGGACAGGGGAACTACGAGCAGTACTTC.

The J gene is TRBJ2-7, the V gene TRBV30; TRBD1 matches at 7 bases. CDR1 and CDR2 (germline): GTSNPN, SVGIG (reference sequence). Unmatched junction bases numbered 5, after V lost 0 bases and J lost 3 bases. The CDR3 consists of 14 residues. CDR3 sequence: CAWSVGGTGYEQYF. CDR3 nucleotide sequence: TGTGCCTGGAGTGTAGGGGGCACCGGCTACGAGCAGTACTTC.

The chain joins TRBV14 to TRBJ2-1, with a tentative D call TRBD2 (6 bases). Trimming removed 3 bases at V and 2 bases at J, with 8 bases between. Germline values: CDR1 SGHDN, CDR2 FVKESK. CDR3 length: 14 amino acids. CDR3 in amino acids: CASSHRTTYNEQFF. DNA for the CDR3: TGTGCCAGCAGCCACCGGACTACCTACAATGAGCAGTTCTTC.

This clone was picked up a small number of times. The V and J genes are TRBV6-1 and TRBJ2-5, with 9 nucleotides matching TRBD2. In germline, CDR1 is MNHNS, CDR2 SASEGT. The CDR3 is made up of 17 amino acids. The J segment lost 2 bases and the V segment lost 2 bases, leaving 9 bases of the junction unmatched. Here the CDR3 reads CASSESGGRATQETQYF. Here the CDR3 DNA reads TGTGCCAGCAGTGAATCGGGCGGGAGGGCCACACAAGAGACCCAGTACTTC.

This clone turned up a few times. The rearrangement joins TRBV5-1 to TRBJ1-1; no firm D call. Trimming removed 6 bases from V and 1 base from J, with 10 bases in between. Germline CDR1 SGHRS, CDR2 YFSETQ. CDR3 size: 13 residues. CDR3: CASNSAENTEAFF. The CDR3 DNA reads as TGCGCCAGCAACTCGGCGGAGAACACTGAAGCTTTCTTT.

This clone was counted only a few times. This chain joins TRBV5-1 and TRBJ2-7; D possibly corresponds to TRBD2 (7 bases). The V and J ends lost 2 bases and 3 bases respectively, with 9 bases between them. CDR1 is SGHRS and CDR2 is YFSETQ in the germline V gene. CDR3 length equals 13 residues. The CDR3 here is CASSFRGGYEQYF. In DNA, the CDR3 is TGCGCCAGCAGCTTTAGGGGGGGCTACGAGCAGTACTTC. Full variable domain (missing parts from reference TRBV5-1 and TRBJ2-7): KAGVTQTPRYLIKTRGQQVTLSCSPISGHRSVSWYQQTPGQGLQFLFEYFSETQRNKGNFPGRFSGRQFSNSRSEMNVSTLELGDSALYLCASSFRGGYEQYFGPGTRLTVT.